The clone carrying this T cell receptor beta chain appeared many times. The CDR3 has 15 residues. Trimming removed 12 bases from V and 2 bases from J; junction bases left unmatched: 9. Per germline, CDR1 KGHDR and CDR2 SFDVKD. Via MiXCR, TCRdb re-called the RT-PCR reads, giving one row per CDR3 protein. Of about 700,000 distinct CDR3 sequences listed, 14% are singletons. The sample was memory CD4+ T cells from blood. The chain carries TRBV24-1 and TRBJ2-1; 10 bases agree with TRBD1. The source of this sequence is a female donor in good health, serving as a healthy control. This CDR3 is CASGSGTGAYNEQFF. CDR3 DNA: TGTGCCTCCGGATCCGGGACAGGGGCCTACAATGAGCAGTTCTTC.